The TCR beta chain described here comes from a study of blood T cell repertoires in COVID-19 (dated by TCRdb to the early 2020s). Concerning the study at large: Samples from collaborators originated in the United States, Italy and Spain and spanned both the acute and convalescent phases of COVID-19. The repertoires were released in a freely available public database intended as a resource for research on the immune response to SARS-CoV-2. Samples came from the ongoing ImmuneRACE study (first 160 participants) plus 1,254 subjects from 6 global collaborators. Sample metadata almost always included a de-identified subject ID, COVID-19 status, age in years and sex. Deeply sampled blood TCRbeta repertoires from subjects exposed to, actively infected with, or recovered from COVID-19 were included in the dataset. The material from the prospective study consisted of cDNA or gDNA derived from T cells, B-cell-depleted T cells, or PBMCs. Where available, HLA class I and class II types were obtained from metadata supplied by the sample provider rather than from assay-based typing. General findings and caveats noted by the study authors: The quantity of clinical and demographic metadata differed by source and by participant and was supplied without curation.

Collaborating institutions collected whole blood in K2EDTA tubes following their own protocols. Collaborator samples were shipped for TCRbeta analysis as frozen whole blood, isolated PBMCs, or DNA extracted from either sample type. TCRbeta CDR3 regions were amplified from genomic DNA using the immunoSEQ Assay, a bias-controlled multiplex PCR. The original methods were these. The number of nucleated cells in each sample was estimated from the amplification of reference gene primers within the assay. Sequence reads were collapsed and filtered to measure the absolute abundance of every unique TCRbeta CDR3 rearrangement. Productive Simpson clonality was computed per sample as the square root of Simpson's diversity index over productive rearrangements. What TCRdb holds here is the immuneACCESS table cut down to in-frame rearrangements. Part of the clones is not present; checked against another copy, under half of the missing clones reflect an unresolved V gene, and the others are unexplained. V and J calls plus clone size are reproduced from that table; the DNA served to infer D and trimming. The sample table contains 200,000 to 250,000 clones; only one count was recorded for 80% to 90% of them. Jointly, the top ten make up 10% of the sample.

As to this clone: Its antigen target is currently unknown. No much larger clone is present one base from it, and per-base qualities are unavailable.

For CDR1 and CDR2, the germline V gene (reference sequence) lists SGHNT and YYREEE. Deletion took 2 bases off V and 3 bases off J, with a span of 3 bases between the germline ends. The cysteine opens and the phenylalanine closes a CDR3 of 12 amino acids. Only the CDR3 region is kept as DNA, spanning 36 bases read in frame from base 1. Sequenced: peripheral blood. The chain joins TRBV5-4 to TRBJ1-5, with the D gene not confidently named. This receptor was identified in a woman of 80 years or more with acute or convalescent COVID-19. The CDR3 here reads CASSLHNQPQHF. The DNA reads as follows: TGTGCCAGCAGCTTACACAATCAGCCCCAGCATTTT.